The present entry profiles one T cell receptor (beta chain) with its context. TRAV- and TRBV-specific primers, spanning alpha and beta chains, primed first-strand cDNA. A constant-region primer paired with the V-primer adapter amplified TCRs over about 19 PCR cycles. Each CDR3 protein gets one entry after TCRdb re-called the reads with MiXCR. Altogether tens of thousands of distinct CDR3 sequences are present, about 20% being singletons, with the ten largest covering 9.5% to 15%. This specimen belongs to a study of low-dose radiotherapy and immunotherapy resistance in tumors. Study as a whole: Cohort 1 was treated with 0.5 Gy per fraction at 2-week intervals, amounting to 6.5 Gy overall. Daily, from cycle 1 day 1 and for four cycles, patients took oral aspirin 300 mg.

The sample's time point: after trial treatment. Treatment given: LDRT plus nivolumab, ipilimumab, low-dose cyclophosphamide and aspirin (RACIN trial). Patients qualified if they had advanced solid tumors that lacked tumor-infiltrating lymphocytes. Germline V gene sequence: CDR1 MNHEY, CDR2 SVGEGT. The CDR3 spans 12 residues. V shed 6 bases and J 4 bases; nucleotides not matched to a gene: 2. The V call is TRBV6-2 or TRBV6-3, the J call TRBJ1-1; 7 nucleotides agree with TRBD1. The sequenced sample was PBMCs, obtained after low-dose radiotherapy plus immunotherapy. This clonotype originated in a female donor with ovarian cancer. CDR3 sequence reads: CASRAGGTEAFF. CDR3 sequence (DNA): TGTGCCAGCAGGGCAGGGGGCACTGAAGCTTTCTTT.